This TCR beta chain was profiled in a study of identical twins. Study results and caveats: The abundant beta clonotypes from cord blood had fewer insertions, and memory repertoires had none of this. Twin pairs had excess sharing that was weaker in beta out-of-frame sequences.

Points on this clonotype: Its specificity is unknown.

TCRdb redid the calling of the 5' RACE reads with MiXCR, one entry per CDR3 protein. Here the sample spans approximately 700,000 distinct CDR3 sequences, 5.5% to 7.5% being singletons. This CDR3 comprises 14 residues. Germline lookup yields CDR1 ENHRY and CDR2 SYGVKD. V lost 3 bases, J lost 6 bases, and 4 bases stayed unmatched. Every donor was a healthy Caucasian. The sample comprised naive T cells sorted from blood. The gene calls are TRBV10-3 and TRBJ2-7, with 11 bases matching TRBD2. The clonotype comes from a man aged 18 to 30 in good health. CDR3 DNA sequence: TGTGCCATCAGTGAACTAGCGGGAGAAATCGAGCAGTACTTC. Its protein is CAISELAGEIEQYF.